This T cell receptor beta chain was retrieved from a study of T cells after yellow fever vaccination. On the study more broadly: Fractions of low cell number were prepared using SMART-Seq v4 Ultra Low Input.

Regarding the study as a whole: Most clones from primary vaccination were detected again post-booster (roughly 96% CD4, roughly 91% CD8). The CD4 and CD8 compartments had a small share of their clonotypes in common.

Losses at the gene ends were 1 base for V and 5 bases for J; bases not matched to a gene: 11. Germline lookup yields CDR1 MGHRA and CDR2 YSYEKL. This CDR3 spans 17 amino acids. UMIs were added to TCR cDNA along with a universal primer site when it was made by 5'RACE template switching. TCRdb redid the calling of the 5' RACE reads with MiXCR, one entry per CDR3 protein. The sample records some 220,000 distinct CDR3 sequences, about 3% being singletons. In regard to this clonotype: The antigen remains unidentified.

V and J are TRBV4-1 and TRBJ1-5; 7 nucleotides line up with TRBD1. The TCR originated in a man between 18 and 35 years old who received the YFV17D yellow fever vaccine. The material was CD4+ T cells sorted from PBMCs, obtained 10 days after the yellow fever booster vaccination. Here the CDR3 reads CASSQGEQGRIDQPQHF. In DNA form, the CDR3 reads TGCGCCAGCAGCCAAGGGGAACAGGGGAGGATAGATCAGCCCCAGCATTTT.